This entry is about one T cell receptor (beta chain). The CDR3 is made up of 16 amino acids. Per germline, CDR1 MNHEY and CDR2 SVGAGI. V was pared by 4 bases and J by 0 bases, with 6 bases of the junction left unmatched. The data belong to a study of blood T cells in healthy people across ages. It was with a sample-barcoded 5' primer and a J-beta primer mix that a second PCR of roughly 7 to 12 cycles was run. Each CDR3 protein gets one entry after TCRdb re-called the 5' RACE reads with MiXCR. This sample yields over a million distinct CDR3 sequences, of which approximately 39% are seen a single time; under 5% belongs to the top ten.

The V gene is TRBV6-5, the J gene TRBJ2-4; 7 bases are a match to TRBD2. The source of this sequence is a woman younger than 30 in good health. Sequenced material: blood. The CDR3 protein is CASSSGGPLAKNIQYF. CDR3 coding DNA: TGTGCCAGCAGTTCGGGGGGACCGCTAGCCAAAAACATTCAGTACTTC.